The 17 T cell receptor beta chains listed next were all sequenced from one sample in a study of Graves' ophthalmopathy and Graves' hyperthyroidism. Transcripts of RNA were the source for amplifying TCR beta CDR3 regions. First-round RT-PCR used HTBI primers; second-round multiplex PCR followed. TCRdb reanalysed the multiplex PCR reads using MiXCR and keeps one entry per CDR3 protein. Of about 740,000 distinct CDR3 sequences in the sample, roughly 40% were seen once. The sample was peripheral blood. These receptors were collected from an adult man with Graves' ophthalmopathy.

The chain uses TRBV2 and TRBJ2-7, with 8 bases that match TRBD2. Germline V gene sequence: CDR1 SNHLY, CDR2 FYNNEI. Trimming took 5 bases from V and 3 from J; bases not matched to a gene: 9. The CDR3 covers 15 residues. In DNA, the CDR3 is TGTGCCAGCAGTAACTTCGGGGGGGCAGGCTACGAGCAGTACTTC. It encodes CASSNFGGAGYEQYF. Looking up the rest from reference TRBV2 and TRBJ2-7 gives the full variable domain: EPEVTQTPSHQVTQMGQEVILRCVPISNHLYFYWYRQILGQKVEFLVSFYNNEISEKSEIFDDQFSVERPDGSNFTLKIRSTKLEDSAMYFCASSNFGGAGYEQYFGPGTRLTVT.

This clonotype was counted a few times. This sequence joins TRBV12-3 or TRBV12-4 and TRBJ2-7; D possibly corresponds to TRBD2 (5 bases). Trimming pared 5 bases from V and 5 bases from J, leaving 16 bases between. This CDR3 spans 14 amino acids. CDR3 loop: CASSPIFGGHEQYF. In DNA form, the CDR3 reads TGTGCCAGCAGTCCGATATTTGGAGGCCACGAGCAGTACTTC.

This clonotype was recorded at least ten times. This chain connects TRBV19 to TRBJ2-7; 8 bases are shared with TRBD1. V shed 3 bases and J 6 bases; nucleotides not matched to a gene: 10. Germline V gene sequence: CDR1 LNHDA, CDR2 SQIVND (reference sequence). The CDR3 length is 15 residues. The CDR3 DNA reads TGTGCCAGTAGTATCAGTGGGACAGGTTTCGGCGAGCAGTACTTC. Amino acids: CASSISGTGFGEQYF.

This clonotype was observed many times. The V call is TRBV7-9, the J call TRBJ1-2; D call uncertain. The germline V gene has CDR1 SEHNR and CDR2 FQNEAQ (reference sequence). The CDR3 totals 13 residues. V lost 5 bases to trimming and J lost 5 bases, with 12 bases between them. CDR3 in DNA: TGTGCCAGCAGCCCCGACCCGTTGTATGGCTACACCTTC. Protein: CASSPDPLYGYTF.

V usage is TRBV20-1 and J usage is TRBJ1-4; D may be TRBD1 (5 bases). CDR1 and CDR2 (germline): DFQATT, SNEGSKA (reference sequence). This CDR3 has 13 residues. V gave up 1 base and J gave up 6 bases, with 9 bases separating them. This CDR3 reads CSARAETDEKLFF. For the CDR3, the DNA is TGCAGTGCTAGAGCGGAGACAGATGAAAAACTGTTTTTT.

There are many counts of this clonotype. The gene calls are TRBV7-9 and TRBJ2-7; D ambiguous. Trimming removed 4 bases from V and 4 bases from J, with 8 bases in between. This CDR3 is 12 amino acids long. CDR1 SEHNR and CDR2 FQNEAQ come from the germline V gene (reference sequence). The DNA for the CDR3 is TGTGCCAGCAGCTCCAGGCCGTACGAGCAGTACTTC. Protein product: CASSSRPYEQYF.

This clonotype was observed a few times. The rearrangement joins TRBV20-1 to TRBJ1-6; TRBD1 might be the D (6 bases). CDR1 DFQATT and CDR2 SNEGSKA come from the germline V gene (reference sequence). The length of the CDR3 is 15 residues. The V end lost 5 bases, the J end lost 0 bases, and 11 bases lay between the germline ends. The DNA for the CDR3 is TGCAGTGCTCAAGACAGGAGCTCCTATAATTCACCCCTCCACTTT. It translates to CSAQDRSSYNSPLHF.

Only a few counts were recorded for this clonotype. V gene TRBV5-1 combines with J gene TRBJ1-2, with D hard to call. CDR1 and CDR2 (germline): SGHRS, YFSETQ. The CDR3 has 14 residues. The V end lost 0 bases, the J end lost 6 bases, and 12 bases lay between the germline ends. CDR3 amino acids: CASSLDSPRDGYTF. The CDR3 bases are TGCGCCAGCAGCTTGGATTCCCCTCGAGATGGCTACACCTTC.

This clonotype occurred many times. CDR3 sequence: CASIRETYNSPLHF. CDR3 DNA sequence: TGTGCCAGCATCAGGGAAACCTATAATTCACCCCTCCACTTT. V usage is TRBV2 and J usage is TRBJ1-6; tentative D call: TRBD1 (5 bases). CDR1 is SNHLY, CDR2 FYNNEI, per germline. Trimming removed 7 bases at V and 2 bases at J, with 9 bases between. CDR3 length equals 14 residues.

V is TRBV2 and J is TRBJ2-7; unclear D gene. The CDR3 is made up of 15 amino acids. V shed 4 bases and J shed 0 bases, with 13 bases lying between them. The germline CDR1 and CDR2 sequences are SNHLY and FYNNEI. The chain's CDR3 is CASSAVTLSSYEQYF. Here the CDR3 DNA reads TGTGCCAGCAGTGCCGTCACCCTTAGCTCCTACGAGCAGTACTTC.

The sample holds many counts of this clonotype. The chain links TRBV7-9 to TRBJ1-2; D gene ambiguous. The CDR3 sequence is 15 residues long. CDR1 and CDR2 (germline): SEHNR, FQNEAQ (reference sequence). V was cut by 5 bases and J by 1 base, with 14 bases left in between. The CDR3 here is CASSPSDTRNYGYTF. The CDR3 nucleotides read TGTGCCAGCAGCCCCTCTGACACACGTAACTATGGCTACACCTTC.

The J gene is TRBJ2-5, the V gene TRBV12-3 or TRBV12-4; the D is unclear. This CDR3 comprises 13 residues. V was trimmed by 3 bases and J by 3 bases, leaving 8 bases between them. CDR3 in amino acids: CASSFVEEETQYF. CDR3 nucleotides: TGTGCCAGCAGTTTCGTGGAAGAAGAGACCCAGTACTTC.

V usage is TRBV19 and J usage is TRBJ1-4; D unresolved. The CDR3 loop spans 12 amino acids. Germline lookup yields CDR1 LNHDA and CDR2 SQIVND (reference sequence). The V end was cut by 2 bases, the J end by 15 bases, with 13 bases between. The CDR3 region has the DNA TGTGCCAGTAGTATATATGCGATTTGGGTGTTTTTT. The encoded protein is CASSIYAIWVFF.

V gene TRBV13 combines with J gene TRBJ1-1; the match to TRBD1 covers 11 bases. The CDR3 contains 16 residues. Looked up from germline, CDR1 is PRHDT and CDR2 is FYEKMQ (reference sequence). Trimming cost V 8 bases and J 3 bases; bases outside gene matches: 11. The CDR3 loop reads CASSPLLGQGDTEAFF. Written as DNA, the CDR3 is TGTGCCAGCTCACCACTTTTGGGACAGGGGGACACTGAAGCTTTCTTT. Together with reference TRBV13 and TRBJ1-1, the CDR3 gives the full variable domain: AAGVIQSPRHLIKEKRETATLKCYPIPRHDTVYWYQQGPGQDPQFLISFYEKMQSDKGSIPDRFSAQQFSDYHSELNMSSLELGDSALYFCASSPLLGQGDTEAFFGQGTRLTVV.

The sample holds one count of this clonotype. The chain uses TRBV29-1 and TRBJ1-2, with TRBD1 as a possible D gene (6 bases). The germline CDR1 and CDR2 sequences are SQVTM and ANQGSEA. V lost 3 bases, J lost 6 bases, and 14 bases lay in between. This CDR3 region has 13 residues. CDR3 DNA: TGCAGCGTTGACACAGGGTTTTCCGATGGCTACACCTTC. This gives the protein CSVDTGFSDGYTF.

The rearrangement uses TRBV7-2 and TRBJ1-1; D not resolved. V was clipped by 1 base and J by 1 base, with 16 bases between them. CDR1 is SGHTA, CDR2 FQGNSA, per germline. The CDR3 runs to 17 residues. CDR3 protein: CASSLGKLRLPNTEAFF. In nucleotides, the CDR3 is TGTGCCAGCAGCTTAGGCAAGTTGAGACTGCCGAACACTGAAGCTTTCTTT.

Regarding this clonotype: A much larger clone lies a single base off, so this may be a read error. The chain combines TRBV5-6 with TRBJ1-1; D unresolved. The V end lost 4 bases, the J end lost 3 bases, and 10 bases lay between the germline ends. Per germline, CDR1 SGHDT and CDR2 YYEEEE. This CDR3 has 13 amino acids. The CDR3 protein is CASSKDVDTEAFF. DNA of the CDR3: TGTGCCAGCAGCAAGGACGTTGACACTGAAGCTTTCTTT. Looking up the rest from reference TRBV5-6 and TRBJ1-1 gives the full variable domain: DAGVTQSPTHLIKTRGQQVTLRCSPKSGHDTVSWYQQALGQGPQFIFQYYEEEERQRGNFPDRFSGHQFPNYSSELNVNALLLGDSALYLCASSKDVDTEAFFGQGTRLTVV.